A selection of T cell receptor beta chains follows, all from one sample in a study of long-term antiretroviral therapy in people with HIV. The table came from immunoSEQ multiplex PCR; TCRdb's copy has only in-frame clones and leaves some out. The table includes 30,000 to 40,000 clones, around 94% detected once. The source was unsorted PBMCs, collected approximately 5.1 years after starting antiretroviral therapy. The receptors were gathered from a woman aged 45-65 years with HIV. The CDR3 runs from the conserved cysteine through the conserved F or W. The D gene is left open where the match is weak. A row's size may be missing; if present it is once, few, many or a size class.

cdr3_aa: CASSPRVAQRGYTF
cdr3_nt: TGTGCCAGCAGCCCGAGGGTCGCTCAGCGTGGCTACACCTTC
v_call: TRBV7-9
j_call: TRBJ1-2
clone_size: NA
cdr3_length: 14
d_call: NA

cdr3_aa: CASSSPGIDDTQYF
cdr3_nt: TGTGCCAGCAGCTCCCCCGGGATAGACGATACGCAGTATTTT
v_call: TRBV7-3
j_call: TRBJ2-3
clone_size: NA
cdr3_length: 14
d_call: NA

cdr3_aa: CASSQDLRSSYEQYF
cdr3_nt: TGTGCCAGCAGCCAAGATTTGCGTTCCTCCTACGAGCAGTACTTC
v_call: TRBV14
j_call: TRBJ2-7
clone_size: NA
cdr3_length: 15
d_call: NA

cdr3_aa: CASSTTGTKNTDTQYF
cdr3_nt: TGTGCCAGTAGTACTACCGGGACTAAGAACACAGATACGCAGTATTTT
v_call: TRBV19
j_call: TRBJ2-3
clone_size: NA
cdr3_length: 16
d_call: TRBD2

cdr3_aa: CASSLGQGGTGELFF
cdr3_nt: TGTGCCAGCAGCTTGGGACAGGGGGGCACCGGGGAGCTGTTTTTT
v_call: TRBV7-9
j_call: TRBJ2-2
clone_size: NA
cdr3_length: 15
d_call: TRBD1

cdr3_aa: CAWSALQGQTHSGANVLTF
cdr3_nt: TGTGCCTGGAGTGCACTACAAGGCCAGACTCACTCTGGGGCCAACGTCCTGACTTTC
v_call: TRBV30
j_call: TRBJ2-6
clone_size: NA
cdr3_length: 19
d_call: NA

cdr3_aa: CASSFGMAETQYF
cdr3_nt: TGTGCCAGCAGCTTCGGCATGGCGGAGACCCAGTACTTC
v_call: TRBV5-6
j_call: TRBJ2-5
clone_size: NA
cdr3_length: 13
d_call: NA

cdr3_aa: CATSKISRDKTYEQYF
cdr3_nt: TGTGCCACCAGCAAAATCAGCCGGGACAAGACCTACGAGCAGTACTTC
v_call: TRBV15
j_call: TRBJ2-7
clone_size: NA
cdr3_length: 16
d_call: NA

cdr3_aa: CASRLGTSTDTQYF
cdr3_nt: TGCGCCAGCAGATTGGGGACTAGTACGGATACGCAGTATTTT
v_call: TRBV5-1
j_call: TRBJ2-3
clone_size: once
cdr3_length: 14
d_call: TRBD2

cdr3_aa: CASSLWQGNSPLHF
cdr3_nt: TGTGCCAGCAGTTTATGGCAGGGGAATTCACCCCTCCACTTT
v_call: TRBV28
j_call: TRBJ1-6
clone_size: NA
cdr3_length: 14
d_call: NA

cdr3_aa: CASRPQGAMQPQHF
cdr3_nt: TGTGCCAGCAGACCTCAGGGGGCAATGCAGCCCCAGCATTTT
v_call: TRBV6-1
j_call: TRBJ1-5
clone_size: few
cdr3_length: 14
d_call: TRBD1

cdr3_aa: CASTLSGTVNTGELFF
cdr3_nt: TGTGCCAGCACCTTATCTGGGACAGTGAACACCGGGGAGCTGTTTTTT
v_call: TRBV7-3
j_call: TRBJ2-2
clone_size: NA
cdr3_length: 16
d_call: TRBD1

cdr3_aa: CASSYSGTSGGYDIQYF
cdr3_nt: TGTGCCAGCAGTTACTCCGGGACTAGCGGGGGGTATGACATTCAGTACTTC
v_call: TRBV5-4
j_call: TRBJ2-4
clone_size: NA
cdr3_length: 17
d_call: TRBD2

cdr3_aa: CASGPEVTGVANQPQHF
cdr3_nt: TGTGCTAGTGGTCCTGAGGTCACAGGGGTTGCCAATCAGCCCCAGCATTTT
v_call: TRBV12-5
j_call: TRBJ1-5
clone_size: NA
cdr3_length: 17
d_call: TRBD1

cdr3_aa: CASSLGGGAGRRGYTF
cdr3_nt: TGTGCCAGCAGCTTAGGGGGGGGCGCGGGGCGGAGGGGCTACACCTTC
v_call: TRBV7-2
j_call: TRBJ1-2
clone_size: NA
cdr3_length: 16
d_call: NA

cdr3_aa: CASSYDTGELFF
cdr3_nt: TGCGCCAGCAGTTACGACACCGGGGAGCTGTTTTTT
v_call: TRBV5-1
j_call: TRBJ2-2
clone_size: NA
cdr3_length: 12
d_call: NA

cdr3_aa: CSVEAEGTNGYTF
cdr3_nt: TGCAGCGTTGAAGCGGAGGGTACTAATGGCTACACCTTC
v_call: TRBV29-1
j_call: TRBJ1-2
clone_size: NA
cdr3_length: 13
d_call: NA

cdr3_aa: CASSLAASGGPDVFF
cdr3_nt: TGTGCCAGCAGCTTAGCTGCTAGCGGGGGGCCCGACGTCTTCTTC
v_call: TRBV13
j_call: TRBJ2-1
clone_size: NA
cdr3_length: 15
d_call: TRBD2

cdr3_aa: CASSPSRETQYF
cdr3_nt: TGTGCCAGCAGCCCCTCCAGGGAGACCCAGTACTTC
v_call: TRBV11-2
j_call: TRBJ2-5
clone_size: NA
cdr3_length: 12
d_call: NA